These T cell receptor beta chains were read from a single sample in a study of blood T cell repertoires in COVID-19. Profiled with immunoSEQ multiplex PCR; TCRdb holds only in-frame clones, not every one. This sample has fewer than 250,000 clones, with about 90% found just once. Sequencing was performed on PBMCs or T cells enriched from blood (not recorded which). Every receptor here comes from a woman in her forties or fifties with acute COVID-19. The conserved cysteine and the conserved F or W are not part of the CDR3 here.

j_gene | v_gene | CDR3aa
TRBJ1-1 | TRBV19 | ASSTIPDMNTEAF
TRBJ2-7 | TRBV28 | ASSPAGGFYEQY
TRBJ2-7 | TRBV4-2 | ASSQWGSGATRSYEQY
TRBJ2-7 | TRBV19 | ASSIDTPRDTCEQY
TRBJ2-1 | TRBV2 | ASRAPATTGTI
TRBJ2-7 | TRBV3-1/TRBV3-2 | ASSQARGTGLLYEQY
TRBJ2-7 | TRBV6-5 | ASSYGTLAGEQY
TRBJ2-7 | TRBV5-6 | ASSSRAYEQY
TRBJ1-5 | TRBV19 | ASSIRGQVLNQPQH
TRBJ2-2 | TRBV27 | ANRDSNTGELF
TRBJ2-5 | TRBV5-4 | ASSLSRGVGETQY
TRBJ1-3 | TRBV18 | ASSPRRTEGRGNTIY
TRBJ2-1 | TRBV9 | ASSVVRLATYNEQF
TRBJ2-2 | TRBV19 | ASTVRGELF
TRBJ2-1 | TRBV2 | ASSREGGLYNEQF
TRBJ2-7 | TRBV27 | ASSLRASSYEQY
TRBJ1-2 | TRBV6-1 | ASSFPDREGYT
TRBJ1-2 | TRBV11-2 | ASSLDLGVDGYT
TRBJ1-1 | TRBV7-9 | ASSRVVGNTEAF
TRBJ2-4 | TRBV21-1 | ASARRQRGAKNIQY
TRBJ2-2 | TRBV19 | ATLAGVRTGELF
TRBJ1-1 | TRBV10-3 | AISEADRFTEAF
TRBJ2-1 | TRBV11-1 | ASSLIQGTYNEQF
TRBJ2-3 | TRBV7-3 | ASSLSGGDTQY
TRBJ2-1 | TRBV6-5 | ASIGLAESYNEQF
TRBJ2-4 | TRBV3-1/TRBV3-2 | ASSQDHADWNIQY
TRBJ1-2 | TRBV13 | ASSSDRGLYGYT
TRBJ2-7 | TRBV7-2 | ASSPLLTSGSYEQY
TRBJ2-1 | TRBV5-6 | ASSLQYLNEQF
TRBJ1-2 | TRBV5-4 | ASSLVTATSPYT
TRBJ2-1 | TRBV5-1 | ASGLLAGGWNEQF
TRBJ2-7 | TRBV5-6 | ASSLGEYYEQY
TRBJ2-1 | TRBV24-1 | ATSDPVGTSGRSSYNEQF
TRBJ2-4 | TRBV24-1 | ATSDTGRDIQY
TRBJ1-6 | TRBV4-3 | ASSQEDSYNSPLH
TRBJ2-1 | TRBV10-2 | ASSRSGRAFRDNEQF
TRBJ1-4 | TRBV7-6 | ASSPRTGLGEKLF
TRBJ2-7 | TRBV6-4 | ASSVVPGQPYEQY
TRBJ1-1 | TRBV4-1 | ASRQQGELVNTEAF
TRBJ2-1 | TRBV30 | AWSVLGTRGAMGQF
TRBJ2-1 | TRBV7-3 | ASSSSGTKRGNEQF
TRBJ2-1 | TRBV27 | ASSLGLAGGVEQF